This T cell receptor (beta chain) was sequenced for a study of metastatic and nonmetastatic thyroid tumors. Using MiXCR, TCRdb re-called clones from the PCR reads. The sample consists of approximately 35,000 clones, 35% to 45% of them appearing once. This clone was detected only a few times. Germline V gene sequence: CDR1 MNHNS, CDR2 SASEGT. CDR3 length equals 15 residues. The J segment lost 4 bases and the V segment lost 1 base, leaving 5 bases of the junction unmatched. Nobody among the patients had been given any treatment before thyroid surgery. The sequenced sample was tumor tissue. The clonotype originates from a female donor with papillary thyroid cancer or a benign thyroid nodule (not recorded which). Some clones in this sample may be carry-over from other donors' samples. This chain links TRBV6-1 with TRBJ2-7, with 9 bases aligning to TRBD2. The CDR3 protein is CASSEGRGGPYEQYF. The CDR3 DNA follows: TGTGCCAGCAGTGAAGGGCGGGGGGGCCCGTACGAGCAGTACTTC.